This record looks at one T cell receptor (beta chain) sequence and its context. Its antigen remains unidentified. This sample is drawn from a study of Tregs in tolerant kidney transplant recipients. Overall study results and limits: In tolerant patients, donor-specific Tregs outgrew total Tregs, suggesting antigen-driven expansion.

The table came from immunoSEQ multiplex PCR; TCRdb's copy has only in-frame clones and leaves some out. The table lists roughly 70,000 clones, approximately 89% of them singletons. The V and J ends lost 4 bases and 0 bases, in that order; junction bases with no gene match: 5. The CDR3 is 15 amino acids. In germline, CDR1 is SGHRS, CDR2 YFSETQ. Mixed chimerism was transient after nonmyeloablative marrow transplants from related graft donors. CD4+CD25+CD127- Tregs, CD4+CD25- non-Tregs, CD4 and CD8 cells were sorted. This rearrangement joins TRBV5-1 to TRBJ2-3; 7 bases are a match to TRBD2. The sequenced sample was CD4+ T cells from blood (PBMCs), obtained 6 months after the transplant. This clonotype was obtained from a human patient who received a combined kidney and bone marrow transplant. The graft donor may account for some of the T cells. The CDR3 DNA reads TGCGCCAGCAGCGGAACTAGCGTAAGCACAGATACGCAGTATTTT. It translates to CASSGTSVSTDTQYF. Full variable domain (remainder filled in from reference TRBV5-1 and TRBJ2-3): KAGVTQTPRYLIKTRGQQVTLSCSPISGHRSVSWYQQTPGQGLQFLFEYFSETQRNKGNFPGRFSGRQFSNSRSEMNVSTLELGDSALYLCASSGTSVSTDTQYFGPGTRLTVL.